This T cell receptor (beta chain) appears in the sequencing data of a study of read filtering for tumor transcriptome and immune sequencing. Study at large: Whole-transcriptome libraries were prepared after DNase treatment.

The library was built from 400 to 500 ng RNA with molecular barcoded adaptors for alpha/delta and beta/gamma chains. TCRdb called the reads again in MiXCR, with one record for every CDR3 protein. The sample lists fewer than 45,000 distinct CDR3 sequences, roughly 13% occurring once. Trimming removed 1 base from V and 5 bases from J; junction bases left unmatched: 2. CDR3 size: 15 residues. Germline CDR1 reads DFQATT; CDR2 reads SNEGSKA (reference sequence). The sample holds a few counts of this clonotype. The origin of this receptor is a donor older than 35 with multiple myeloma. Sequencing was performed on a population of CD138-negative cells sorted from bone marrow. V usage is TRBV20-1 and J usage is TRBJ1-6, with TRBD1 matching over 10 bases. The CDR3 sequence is CSARVDRGNNSPLHF. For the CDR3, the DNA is TGCAGTGCTAGAGTGGACAGGGGGAATAATTCACCCCTCCACTTT.